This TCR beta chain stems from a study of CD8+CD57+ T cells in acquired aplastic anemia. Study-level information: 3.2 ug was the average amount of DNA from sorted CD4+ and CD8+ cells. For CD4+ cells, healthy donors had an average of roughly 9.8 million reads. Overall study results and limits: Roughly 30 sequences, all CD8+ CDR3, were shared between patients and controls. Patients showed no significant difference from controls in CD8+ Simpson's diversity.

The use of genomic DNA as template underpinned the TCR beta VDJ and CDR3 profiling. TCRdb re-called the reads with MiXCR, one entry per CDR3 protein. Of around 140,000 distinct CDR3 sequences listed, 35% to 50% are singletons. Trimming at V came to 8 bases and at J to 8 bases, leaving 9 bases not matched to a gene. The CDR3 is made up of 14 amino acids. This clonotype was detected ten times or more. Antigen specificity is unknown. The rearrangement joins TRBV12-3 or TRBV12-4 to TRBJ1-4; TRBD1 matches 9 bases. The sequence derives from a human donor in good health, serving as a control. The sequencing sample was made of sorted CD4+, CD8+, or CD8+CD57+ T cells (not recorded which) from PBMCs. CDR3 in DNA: TGTGCCAGCGGGTATGGGACAGGGCAAGAAAAACTGTTTTTT. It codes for CASGYGTGQEKLFF.